One sample yielded the 17 T cell receptor beta chains listed below, sequenced in a study of CD8 T cells in Susac syndrome. Random hexamers served to reverse transcribe roughly 0.5 to 1 ug RNA. Using its own MiXCR run on the immunoSEQ multiplex PCR reads, TCRdb lists one record per CDR3 protein. Of around 140,000 distinct CDR3 sequences detected, 85% to 95% appear once; the ten largest clones hold approximately 0.11%. Sequencing was done on a sample of CD4+ T cells from PBMCs. All receptors derive from a human donor with multiple sclerosis.

The chain carries TRBV27 and TRBJ2-7; TRBD2 is a possible D gene (5 bases). V was shortened by 2 bases and J by 1 base, with 15 bases between the two germline ends. This CDR3 contains 16 residues. Germline loops: CDR1 MNHEY, CDR2 SMNVEV (reference sequence). CDR3 in amino acids: CASSLKFGGYSYEQYF. In nucleotides, the CDR3 is TGTGCCAGCAGTTTAAAGTTCGGCGGGTATTCCTACGAGCAGTACTTC.

This clonotype was observed once. The chain combines TRBV12-3 or TRBV12-4 with TRBJ1-4; possible D gene TRBD1, 6 bases. Trimming shortened V by 5 bases and J by 8 bases, and 15 bases separated the two germline ends. There are 14 residues in the CDR3. CDR3 sequence (DNA): TGTGCCAGCAGTACCTCAGGGGCTCGGGAAAAACTGTTTTTT. Its translation is CASSTSGAREKLFF.

The chain uses TRBV29-1 and TRBJ2-1; 9 bases map to TRBD2. The germline V gene encodes CDR1 SQVTM and CDR2 ANQGSEA. The CDR3 spans 14 residues. Trimming cost V 7 bases and J 0 bases; bases outside gene matches: 4. CDR3 amino acids: CSAERGVSYNEQFF. The CDR3 nucleotides read TGCAGCGCCGAGCGGGGGGTCTCCTACAATGAGCAGTTCTTC.

Comment on this clonotype: A read error may account for a junction end that differs from germline. The chain carries TRBV20-1 and TRBJ2-1; D is unclear. The CDR3 extends over 11 amino acids. The germline gives CDR1 DFQATT, CDR2 SNEGSKA (reference sequence). The CDR3 sequence: CSAWYLLEPFF. CDR3 nucleotides: TGCAGTGCCTGGTACCTCTTGGAGCCGTTCTTC.

The genes are TRBV20-1 and TRBJ2-1; 9 bases are a match to TRBD2. The length of the CDR3 is 14 residues. The V gene's germline CDR1 is DFQATT and CDR2 SNEGSKA (reference sequence). The V and J ends lost 4 bases and 6 bases, in that order; junction bases with no gene match: 7. In DNA form, the CDR3 reads TGCAGTGCTACCGGGACTAGCCAGGGCAATGAGCAGTTCTTC. It codes for CSATGTSQGNEQFF.

On this clonotype itself: One end of the junction does not line up with germline, which may come from a read error. J is TRBJ2-3 and V is TRBV19, with TRBD1 matching 7 bases. This CDR3 spans 14 amino acids. Germline CDR1 reads LNHDA; CDR2 reads SQIVND (reference sequence). CDR3 sequence reads: CASSRTGSTDTQFF. The CDR3 DNA is TGTGCCAGTAGCCGGACAGGTAGCACAGATACGCAGTTTTTT.

The J gene is TRBJ2-3, the V gene TRBV18; 8 bases line up with TRBD1. Losses at the gene ends were 6 bases for V and 4 bases for J; bases not matched to a gene: 6. CDR3 length equals 14 residues. The germline V gene encodes CDR1 KGHSH and CDR2 LQKENI. The CDR3 sequence is CASSSRTGSDTQYF. The CDR3 DNA is TGTGCCAGCTCGTCCAGGACAGGGTCAGATACGCAGTATTTT.

CDR3: CASSQDRSDTQYF. The CDR3 DNA follows: TGCGCCAGCAGCCAAGATAGGAGCGATACGCAGTATTTT. The chain joins TRBV4-3 to TRBJ2-3; no firm D call. V lost 0 bases to trimming and J lost 6 bases, with 7 bases between them. The germline V gene has CDR1 LGHNA and CDR2 YSLEER. The CDR3 runs 13 residues.

The rearrangement uses TRBV5-1 and TRBJ1-2; D is unclear. Trimming pared 4 bases from V and 2 bases from J, leaving 15 bases between. The germline gives CDR1 SGHRS, CDR2 YFSETQ. This CDR3 contains 15 residues. The CDR3 region has the DNA TGCGCCAGCAGCGCGGTCGTTTCGGGCAACTATGGCTACACCTTC. Encoded protein: CASSAVVSGNYGYTF.

The J gene is TRBJ2-3, the V gene TRBV7-2; 11 bases line up with TRBD2. The CDR3 spans 17 residues. Trimming at V came to 5 bases and at J to 0 bases, leaving 7 bases not matched to a gene. Germline loops: CDR1 SGHTA, CDR2 FQGNSA. CDR3 in DNA: TGTGCCAGCAGCGTAACTAGCGGGGGTCCTAGCACAGATACGCAGTATTTT. Amino acids: CASSVTSGGPSTDTQYF.

This chain uses TRBV7-3 with TRBJ1-6, with 9 bases that match TRBD1. V lost 5 bases and J lost 9; bases outside the gene matches: 5. The CDR3 has 14 residues. Germline-derived CDR1 and CDR2 are SGHTA and FQGTGA. The CDR3 DNA reads TGTGCCAGCAGCCCCACAGGGGGCAGTTCACCCCTCCACTTT. It is translated as CASSPTGGSSPLHF.

DNA of the CDR3: TGCGCCAGCAGTCAATCATGGCTGCGAACCGGGGAGCTGTTTTTT. Encoded protein: CASSQSWLRTGELFF. This chain uses TRBV23-1 with TRBJ2-2; no clear D gene. TRBV23-1 is an open reading frame whose function is uncertain. V lost 0 bases and J 5 bases, leaving 10 bases between the germline ends. The CDR3 spans 15 residues.

The rearrangement joins TRBV3-1 to TRBJ1-1, with unresolved D. Trimming took 3 bases from V and 6 from J, leaving 8 bases between them. The CDR3 totals 12 residues. CDR1 is LGHDT and CDR2 is YNNKEL in the germline V gene (reference sequence). The CDR3 bases are TGTGCCAGCAGCCAGGTATCAGCTGAAGCTTTCTTT. This sequence encodes CASSQVSAEAFF.

In its sample, this clonotype was seen a few times. This chain connects TRBV3-1 to TRBJ2-7, with unresolved D. The CDR3 has 11 residues. Germline loops: CDR1 LGHDT, CDR2 YNNKEL (reference sequence). The ends were cut back, 2 bases at V and 7 bases at J, with 6 bases in the middle. In DNA form, the CDR3 reads TGTGCCAGCAGCCAAACCTGGGAGCAGTACTTC. Translation gives CASSQTWEQYF.

V gene TRBV7-9 combines with J gene TRBJ1-5; TRBD1 aligns across 9 bases. The CDR3 is 16 amino acids. The ends lost 5 bases at V and 5 bases at J; junction bases unmatched: 10. In germline, CDR1 is SEHNR, CDR2 FQNEAQ (reference sequence). The CDR3 region is CASSNTRTGDYQPQHF. In DNA form, the CDR3 reads TGTGCCAGCAGCAACACGAGGACAGGGGATTATCAGCCCCAGCATTTT.

The chain combines TRBV2 with TRBJ2-5; no clear D gene. The CDR3 consists of 13 residues. Germline V lookup: CDR1 SNHLY, CDR2 FYNNEI. Trimming pared 6 bases from V and 2 bases from J, leaving 10 bases between. CDR3 sequence: CASRRTKQETQYF. The CDR3 DNA is TGTGCCAGCAGACGGACCAAACAAGAGACCCAGTACTTC.

V is TRBV30 and J is TRBJ1-5; possibly TRBD1 for D (6 bases). With 2 bases removed from V and 6 bases from J, the gap between germline ends came to 11 bases. There are 13 residues in the CDR3. CDR1 and CDR2 (germline): GTSNPN, SVGIG (reference sequence). DNA of the CDR3: TGTGCCTGGAGTCTACAGGGCCGTCAGCCCCAGCATTTT. Amino acid sequence: CAWSLQGRQPQHF. Together with reference TRBV30 and TRBJ1-5, the CDR3 gives the full variable domain: SQTIHQWPATLVQPVGSPLSLECTVEGTSNPNLYWYRQAAGRGLQLLFYSVGIGQISSEVPQNLSASRPQDRQFILSSKKLLLSDSGFYLCAWSLQGRQPQHFGDGTRLSIL.